Listed here are 7 T cell receptor beta chains from one sample, sequenced in a study of Tregs in tolerant kidney transplant recipients. Using immunoSEQ multiplex PCR, the repertoire was profiled, and TCRdb retains in-frame clones only, with some absent. The repertoire has fewer than 80,000 clones, roughly nine tenths of them found once; the top ten carry 0.39%. The specimen was CD4+ T cells from blood, collected before the transplant. Receptors were obtained from a human donor who received a combined kidney and bone marrow transplant.

The DNA for the CDR3 is TGTGCCAGCAGTTCCCCCCGGGCAGCGGTTAGTGATGAGCAGTTCTTC. This codes for CASSSPRAAVSDEQFF. The chain carries TRBV6-6 and TRBJ2-1, with D maybe TRBD2 (5 bases). The V and J ends lost 4 bases and 8 bases respectively, with 21 bases between them. The CDR3 runs to 16 residues. Germline V gives CDR1 MNHNY, CDR2 SVGAGI (reference sequence).

The chain has TRBV5-6 and TRBJ1-1; weak D call: TRBD1 (5 bases). The CDR3 has 14 residues. Germline V gives CDR1 SGHDT, CDR2 YYEEEE. Between the trimmed V and J ends, which lost 1 base and 5 bases, there was a span of 12 bases. CDR3 sequence reads: CASSLSGAGTEAFF. The CDR3 DNA is TGTGCCAGCAGCTTGTCCGGGGCGGGGACTGAAGCTTTCTTT.

This chain joins TRBV5-1 and TRBJ2-3, with 13 bases aligning to TRBD2. The length of the CDR3 is 18 residues. The J segment lost 0 bases and the V segment lost 4 bases, leaving 8 bases of the junction unmatched. CDR1 is SGHRS, CDR2 YFSETQ, per germline. The CDR3 nucleotides are TGCGCCAGCAGCCGTTCCGGGACTAGCGGGACCAGCACAGATACGCAGTATTTT. Protein sequence: CASSRSGTSGTSTDTQYF. The complete variable domain, with remaining parts taken from reference TRBV5-1 and TRBJ2-3, reads KAGVTQTPRYLIKTRGQQVTLSCSPISGHRSVSWYQQTPGQGLQFLFEYFSETQRNKGNFPGRFSGRQFSNSRSEMNVSTLELGDSALYLCASSRSGTSGTSTDTQYFGPGTRLTVL.

This clone appeared once. The V call is TRBV27, the J call TRBJ1-4; D unclear. CDR1 is MNHEY and CDR2 is SMNVEV in the germline V gene (reference sequence). V was pared by 5 bases and J by 10 bases, with 17 bases between. The CDR3 has 14 amino acids. CDR3 nucleotide sequence: TGTGCCAGCAGTGCGGGTGGAAGGACTCGAAAACTGTTTTTT. It codes for CASSAGGRTRKLFF.

This clone has only one observation. The chain combines TRBV7-9 with TRBJ2-1, with 8 positions matching TRBD2. The CDR3 totals 16 residues. Germline V gene sequence: CDR1 SEHNR, CDR2 FQNEAQ (reference sequence). V gave up 1 base and J gave up 7 bases; unmatched junction bases: 9. Here the CDR3 reads CASSLVWTSSRNEQFF. The CDR3 nucleotides are TGTGCCAGCAGCTTAGTGTGGACTAGCAGTAGGAATGAGCAGTTCTTC.

The rearrangement links TRBV27 to TRBJ2-7; 14 bases fit TRBD2. From germline, CDR1 is MNHEY and CDR2 SMNVEV (reference sequence). V shed 5 bases, J shed 4 bases, and the junction held 10 bases outside the gene matches. The CDR3 is made up of 17 amino acids. CDR3 region: CASSPRLAGGIRYEQYF. CDR3 bases: TGTGCCAGCAGTCCCAGACTAGCGGGAGGGATTCGGTACGAGCAGTACTTC.

V usage is TRBV5-1 and J usage is TRBJ2-1, with TRBD2 as a possible D gene (7 bases). Trimming removed 0 bases at V and 8 bases at J, with 12 bases between. CDR3 size: 14 residues. Germline CDR1 and CDR2: SGHRS and YFSETQ. CDR3 region: CASSLEGGGDEQFF. CDR3 DNA: TGCGCCAGCAGCTTGGAAGGGGGAGGGGATGAGCAGTTCTTC.